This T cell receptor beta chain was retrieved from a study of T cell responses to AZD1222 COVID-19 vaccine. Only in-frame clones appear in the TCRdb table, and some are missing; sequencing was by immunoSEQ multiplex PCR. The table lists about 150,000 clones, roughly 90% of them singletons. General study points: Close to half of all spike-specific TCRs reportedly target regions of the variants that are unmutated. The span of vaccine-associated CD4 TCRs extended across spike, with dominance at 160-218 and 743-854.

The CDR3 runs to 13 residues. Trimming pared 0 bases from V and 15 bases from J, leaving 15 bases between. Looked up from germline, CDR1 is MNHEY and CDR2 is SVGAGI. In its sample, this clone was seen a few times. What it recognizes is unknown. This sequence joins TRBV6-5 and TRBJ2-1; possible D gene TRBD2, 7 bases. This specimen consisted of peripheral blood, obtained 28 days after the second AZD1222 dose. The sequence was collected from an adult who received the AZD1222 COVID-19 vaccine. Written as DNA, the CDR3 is TGTGCCAGCAGTTACTCGAGGGGAGGGGGGACGTTCTTC. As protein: CASSYSRGGGTFF.